This T cell receptor beta chain was sequenced during a study of T cell responses to AZD1222 COVID-19 vaccine. Points from the study as a whole: The study found vaccine-associated CD4 TCRs spanning spike, dominant at 160-218 and 743-854. Repertoires were sampled only after the peak T cell response. Breadth and depth of Spike-specific TCRs rose after two AZD1222 doses. Nearly half of the spike-specific TCRs reportedly recognize variant regions that carry no mutations.

This clone was counted a single time. The target antigen is unknown. The germline V and J ends were trimmed by 5 bases and 1 base, with 11 bases remaining between them. CDR1 and CDR2 (germline): SGHTA, FQGNSA. The CDR3 covers 14 residues. The method was immunoSEQ multiplex PCR; TCRdb's version includes in-frame clones alone and lacks a portion of them. In the table there are 150,000 or so clones, nearly 95% of which are singletons. The V and J genes are TRBV7-2 and TRBJ1-2; no reliable D call. The sequence came from an adult in good health. Sample: peripheral blood, taken on day 0 of AZD1222 vaccination. The chain's CDR3 is CASSPPASNYGYTF. The CDR3 DNA reads as TGTGCCAGCAGCCCCCCCGCGAGTAACTATGGCTACACCTTC.